These 12 T cell receptor beta chains originate from one sample sequenced in a study of T cell responses to AZD1222 COVID-19 vaccine. Some clones are missing from TCRdb's copy, which holds only in-frame ones; the method was immunoSEQ multiplex PCR. Among 77,000 or so clones listed, 88% were seen once. Sequenced here: peripheral blood, sampled on day 0 of AZD1222 vaccination. The source of these receptors is an adult in good health.

DNA of the CDR3: TGTGCCAGTACTGGAGGGATTAATTCACCCCTCCACTTT. Translation: CASTGGINSPLHF. The chain links TRBV19 to TRBJ1-6, with D unresolved. This CDR3 contains 13 residues. V was pared by 7 bases and J by 6 bases, with 10 bases between. Germline V gene sequence: CDR1 LNHDA, CDR2 SQIVND (reference sequence).

The V call is TRBV19, the J call TRBJ2-7; D is possibly TRBD2 (5 bases). This CDR3 region has 13 residues. Trimming removed 2 bases at V and 5 bases at J, with 10 bases between. Germline CDR1 reads LNHDA; CDR2 reads SQIVND (reference sequence). Here the CDR3 reads CASSISLGDEQYF. CDR3 coding DNA: TGTGCCAGTAGTATATCCCTCGGGGACGAGCAGTACTTC.

The gene calls are TRBV28 and TRBJ1-2; D remains unclear. This CDR3 region has 12 residues. Germline lookup yields CDR1 MDHEN and CDR2 SYDVKM. Trimming left V 5 bases short and J 8 bases short, with 12 bases between. In DNA form, the CDR3 reads TGTGCCAGCAGTGAATTGGGAGTAGGCTACACCTTC. Translation: CASSELGVGYTF.

The CDR3: CASSYENSYEQYF. The CDR3 bases are TGTGCCAGCAGTTACGAAAATTCCTACGAGCAGTACTTC. The rearrangement links TRBV6-2 or TRBV6-3 to TRBJ2-7; D gene ambiguous. Trimming took off 2 bases at V and 1 base at J, with 6 bases between the two ends. The CDR3 has 13 residues. The germline V gene encodes CDR1 MNHEY and CDR2 SVGEGT.

The chain joins TRBV7-2 to TRBJ1-6; D not resolved. This CDR3 has 18 residues. V lost 2 bases and J 1 base, leaving 15 bases between the germline ends. Germline CDR1 reads SGHTA; CDR2 reads FQGNSA. The CDR3 DNA reads TGTGCCAGCAGCTTATCCGGGTCTTTGGGGTCCTATAATTCACCCCTCCACTTT. Encoded protein: CASSLSGSLGSYNSPLHF.

This clone was observed a handful of times. One junction end disagrees with the germline gene, perhaps due to a read error. V and J are TRBV5-1 and TRBJ1-1; tentative D call: TRBD1 (6 bases). In germline, CDR1 is SGHRS, CDR2 YFSETQ. This CDR3 has 12 residues. CDR3 residues: CASLDTGTPAFF. As DNA, the CDR3 is TGCGCCAGCCTCGATACCGGGACACCTGCTTTTTTT.

DNA of the CDR3: TGTGCCAGCAGCCGGGACTATTACGAGCAGTACTTC. Its protein is CASSRDYYEQYF. The chain uses TRBV21-1 and TRBJ2-7; no check of the table's D call, TRBD2, against the DNA was made. TRBV21-1 is designated a pseudogene. CDR3 length equals 12 residues.

The chain combines TRBV14 with TRBJ1-6; D might be TRBD1 (6 bases). CDR1 is SGHDN, CDR2 FVKESK, per germline. The V end lost 4 bases, the J end lost 9 bases, and 16 bases lay between the germline ends. This CDR3 has 15 residues. CDR3 nucleotide sequence: TGTGCCAGCAGCCGGGGGCAGGGTGCCGCTTCACCCCTCCACTTT. This gives the protein CASSRGQGAASPLHF.

The genes are TRBV6-5 and TRBJ2-7, with 8 bases fitting TRBD2. CDR3 length: 15 amino acids. Germline values: CDR1 MNHEY, CDR2 SVGAGI. V lost 0 bases and J lost 0; bases outside the gene matches: 1. Here the CDR3 reads CASSYSSGSSYEQYF. CDR3 in DNA: TGTGCCAGCAGTTACTCGAGCGGGAGCTCCTACGAGCAGTACTTC.

The chain uses TRBV28 and TRBJ1-1; 7 nucleotides match TRBD1. V lost 4 bases, J lost 0 bases, and 2 bases stayed unmatched. CDR1 is MDHEN and CDR2 is SYDVKM in the germline V gene. The CDR3 consists of 14 residues. The CDR3 DNA sequence: TGTGCCAGCAGTTCCGGGACAGTGAACACTGAAGCTTTCTTT. Translated, it gives CASSSGTVNTEAFF.

The rearrangement joins TRBV11-1 to TRBJ2-7; D unresolved. This CDR3 comprises 14 residues. Germline CDR1 is SGHAT and CDR2 is FQDESV (reference sequence). The V gene lost 7 bases and the J gene lost 0 bases, with 13 bases spanning the gap. The CDR3: CASNISGSSYEQYF. In DNA form, the CDR3 reads TGTGCCAGCAACATCTCCGGCAGCTCCTACGAGCAGTACTTC.

The chain carries TRBV3-1 (or the pseudogene TRBV3-2) and TRBJ2-2, with unresolved D. Trimming took off 2 bases at V and 5 bases at J, with 6 bases between the two ends. The CDR3 spans 13 residues. CDR1 is LGHDT and CDR2 is YNNKEL in the germline V gene (reference sequence). The CDR3 sequence: CASSQSETGELFF. In nucleotides, the CDR3 is TGTGCCAGCAGCCAATCGGAGACCGGGGAGCTGTTTTTT.